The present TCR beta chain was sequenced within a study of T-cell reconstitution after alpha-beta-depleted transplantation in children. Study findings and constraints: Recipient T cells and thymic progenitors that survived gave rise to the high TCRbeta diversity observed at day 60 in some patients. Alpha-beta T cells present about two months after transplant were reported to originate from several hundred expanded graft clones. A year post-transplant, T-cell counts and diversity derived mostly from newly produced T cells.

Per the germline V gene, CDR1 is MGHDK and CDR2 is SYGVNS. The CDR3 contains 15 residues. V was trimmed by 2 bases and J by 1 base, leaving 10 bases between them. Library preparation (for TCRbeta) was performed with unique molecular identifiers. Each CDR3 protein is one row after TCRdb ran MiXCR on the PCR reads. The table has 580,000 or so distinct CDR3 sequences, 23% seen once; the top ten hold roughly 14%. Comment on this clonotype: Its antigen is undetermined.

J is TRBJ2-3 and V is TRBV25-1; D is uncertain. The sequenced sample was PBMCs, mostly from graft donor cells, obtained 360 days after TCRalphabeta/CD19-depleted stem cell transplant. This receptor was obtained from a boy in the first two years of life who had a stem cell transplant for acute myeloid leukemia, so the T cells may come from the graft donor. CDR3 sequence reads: CASSERLDRTDTQYF. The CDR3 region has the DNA TGTGCCAGCAGTGAACGTTTGGACCGCACAGATACGCAGTATTTT.